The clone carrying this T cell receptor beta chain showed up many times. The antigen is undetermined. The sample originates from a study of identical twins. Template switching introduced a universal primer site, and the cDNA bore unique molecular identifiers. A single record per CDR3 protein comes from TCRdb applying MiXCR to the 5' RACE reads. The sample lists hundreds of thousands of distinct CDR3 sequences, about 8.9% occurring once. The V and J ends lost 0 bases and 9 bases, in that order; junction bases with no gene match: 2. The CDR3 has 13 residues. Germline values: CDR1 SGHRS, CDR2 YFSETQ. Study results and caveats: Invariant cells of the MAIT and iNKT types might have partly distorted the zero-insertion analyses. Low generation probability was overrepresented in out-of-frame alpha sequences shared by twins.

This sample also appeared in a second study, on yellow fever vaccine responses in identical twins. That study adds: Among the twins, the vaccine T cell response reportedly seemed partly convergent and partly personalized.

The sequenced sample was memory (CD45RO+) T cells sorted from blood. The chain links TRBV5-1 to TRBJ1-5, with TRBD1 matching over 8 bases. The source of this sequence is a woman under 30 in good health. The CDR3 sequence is CASSLAQGGPQHF. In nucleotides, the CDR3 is TGCGCCAGCAGCTTGGCACAGGGGGGGCCCCAGCATTTT.